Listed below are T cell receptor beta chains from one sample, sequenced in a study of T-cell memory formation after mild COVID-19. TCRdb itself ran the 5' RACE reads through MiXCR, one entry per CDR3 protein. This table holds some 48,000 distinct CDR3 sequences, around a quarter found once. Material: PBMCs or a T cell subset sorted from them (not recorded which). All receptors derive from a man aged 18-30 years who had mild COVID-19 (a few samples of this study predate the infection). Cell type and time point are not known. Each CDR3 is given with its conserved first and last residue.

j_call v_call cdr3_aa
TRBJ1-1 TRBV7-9 CASSLGGHHTEAFF
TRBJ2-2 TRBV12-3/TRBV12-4 CASSFTPGELFF
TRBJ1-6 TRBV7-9 CASSSGQGSSPDLHF
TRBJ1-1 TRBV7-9 CASGKGTGTGGLGEAFF
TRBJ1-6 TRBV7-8 CASSPSAVWNSPLHF
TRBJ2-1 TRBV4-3 CASSQVTSRDEQFF
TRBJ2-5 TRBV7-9 CASSLIGGIQETQYF
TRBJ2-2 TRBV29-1 CSVEYVGVQNTGELFF
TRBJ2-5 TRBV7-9 CASSFPRFEGEETQYF
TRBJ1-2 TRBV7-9 CASSLQRSTRDGYTF
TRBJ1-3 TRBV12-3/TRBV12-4 CASGTGTGYGGNTIYF
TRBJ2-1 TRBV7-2 CASSLVEGYNEQFF
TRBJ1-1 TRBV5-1 CASSLFGRGGDF
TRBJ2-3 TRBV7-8 CASHHHEGGSPDTQYF
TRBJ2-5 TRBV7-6 CASSAGTLGETQYF
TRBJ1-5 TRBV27 CASSIIGGPFNQPQHF
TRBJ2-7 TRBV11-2 CASSPAGSYYEQYF
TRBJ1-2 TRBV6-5 CASMGGGYRGYTF
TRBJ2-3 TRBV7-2 CASRRTSGSTDTQYF
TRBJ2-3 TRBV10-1 CASSAGLTDTQYF